Included here is one T cell receptor beta chain sequence, with context. The antigen remains unidentified. The CDR3 has 16 amino acids. V dropped 3 bases and J dropped 5 bases, with 17 bases sitting between them. CDR1 is SGDLS and CDR2 is YYNGEE in the germline V gene. This entry comes from a study of vaccination effects on CD4 cells after COVID-19. Study in general: ViraFEST expansion of antigen-specific CD4+ T cells with viral peptide pools preceded sequencing. The vaccine given was either BNT162b2 or mRNA-1273, in two doses.

Using immunoSEQ multiplex PCR, the repertoire was profiled, and TCRdb retains in-frame clones only, with some absent. The table shows about 74,000 clones, with around 77% occurring only once. CD4+ T cells were isolated after less than 13 days of culture. Fresh IL-2-containing medium replaced half the medium on days 3 and 7. General observations from the study: Common cold coronaviruses were cross-recognized by only 1 of 255 vaccine-induced clones in healthy vaccinees.

The specimen was CD4+ T cells from PBMCs cultured without peptide, collected before COVID-19 vaccination. The chain has TRBV9 and TRBJ2-2; perhaps TRBD1 as D (6 bases). The receptor's source is a human donor who received a COVID-19 vaccine. In nucleotides, the CDR3 is TGTGCCAGCAGCGGGAGACAGGATATGGGGACCGGGGAGCTGTTTTTT. Translation: CASSGRQDMGTGELFF.